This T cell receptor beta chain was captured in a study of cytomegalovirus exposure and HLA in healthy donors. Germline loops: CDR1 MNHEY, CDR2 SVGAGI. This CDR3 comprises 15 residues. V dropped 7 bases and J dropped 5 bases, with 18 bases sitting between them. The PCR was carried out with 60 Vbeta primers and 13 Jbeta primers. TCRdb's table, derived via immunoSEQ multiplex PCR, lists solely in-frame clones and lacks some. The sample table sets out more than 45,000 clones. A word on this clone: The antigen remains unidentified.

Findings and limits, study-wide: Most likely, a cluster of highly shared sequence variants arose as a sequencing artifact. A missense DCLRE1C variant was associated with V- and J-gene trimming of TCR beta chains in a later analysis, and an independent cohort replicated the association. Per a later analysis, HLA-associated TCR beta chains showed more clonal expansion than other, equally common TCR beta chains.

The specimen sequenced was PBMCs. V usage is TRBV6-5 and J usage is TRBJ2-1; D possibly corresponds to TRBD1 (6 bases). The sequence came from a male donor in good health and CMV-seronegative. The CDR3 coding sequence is TGTGCCAGCACCCCTTCCGGACAGAGCGACAATGAGCAGTTCTTC. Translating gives CASTPSGQSDNEQFF.